The rows below give T cell receptor beta chains drawn from one sample of a study of shared clonotypes between healthy human individuals. The assay was immunoSEQ multiplex PCR, and TCRdb's table has in-frame clones only and misses some. The sample includes under 2,000,000 clones, about 95% seen only once; the top ten take approximately 1%. The source material was naive CD8+ T cells sorted from blood. The receptors come from a man aged 18 to 35 in good health. The CDR3 runs from the conserved cysteine through the conserved F or W. The order of the fields is clone size, V gene, D gene, J gene, CDR3 protein, CDR3 DNA. D genes are given only for firm matches. The size entry is marked missing in some rows and otherwise reads once, few, many or a size class.

.,TRBV28,.,TRBJ1-1,CASRDGTEAFF,TGTGCCAGCAGGGATGGCACTGAAGCTTTCTTT
.,TRBV6-5,TRBD2,TRBJ2-7,CASSPQAGGLYEQYF,TGTGCCAGCAGTCCGCAAGCGGGAGGCCTCTACGAGCAGTACTTC
.,TRBV27,TRBD2,TRBJ2-1,CASSWGLAAYNEQFF,TGTGCCAGCAGTTGGGGACTAGCGGCCTACAATGAGCAGTTCTTC
.,TRBV27,.,TRBJ1-4,CASSFRGVHEKLFF,TGTGCCAGCAGTTTCCGGGGGGTTCATGAAAAACTGTTTTTT
.,TRBV30,.,TRBJ1-1,CAWSLMNTEAFF,TGTGCCTGGAGCCTCATGAACACTGAAGCTTTCTTT
.,TRBV30,TRBD1,TRBJ1-1,CAWIGRGPTEAFF,TGTGCCTGGATTGGCAGGGGGCCGACTGAAGCTTTCTTT
.,TRBV27,TRBD1,TRBJ1-3,CASSDSGGPSSGNTIYF,TGTGCCAGCAGTGATTCAGGGGGTCCGAGCTCTGGAAACACCATATATTTT
.,TRBV27,.,TRBJ2-7,CASSWTSGERYF,TGTGCCAGCAGCTGGACATCGGGCGAGCGGTACTTC
.,TRBV27,TRBD1,TRBJ1-1,CASSGQGVTEAFF,TGTGCCAGCAGCGGACAGGGGGTGACTGAAGCTTTCTTT
once,TRBV7-9,.,TRBJ2-1,CASSAADPEQFF,TGTGCCAGCAGCGCCGCGGATCCTGAGCAGTTCTTC
.,TRBV30,.,TRBJ1-6,CAWSVNSPLHF,TGTGCCTGGAGTGTAAACTCACCCCTCCACTTT
.,TRBV29-1,.,TRBJ2-1,CSAPSWANEQFF,TGCAGCGCCCCAAGTTGGGCCAATGAGCAGTTCTTC
.,TRBV5-6,.,TRBJ1-4,CASSSLSEYKLFF,TGTGCCAGCAGCTCCCTTTCCGAGTATAAACTGTTTTTT
.,TRBV27,.,TRBJ2-7,CASRIHTDALYEQYF,TGTGCCAGCCGGATTCACACGGACGCCCTCTACGAGCAGTACTTC
once,TRBV7-8,.,TRBJ2-7,CASSARQAYEQYF,TGTGCCAGCAGCGCTCGACAGGCCTACGAGCAGTACTTC
.,TRBV9,.,TRBJ2-5,CASSVAGAPQETQYF,TGTGCCAGCAGCGTAGCCGGGGCACCCCAAGAGACCCAGTACTTC
.,TRBV7-6,.,TRBJ1-5,CASSPRGQPQHF,TGTGCCAGCAGCCCAAGGGGACAGCCCCAGCATTTT
.,TRBV19,TRBD2,TRBJ2-1,CASSTGLAGQFF,TGTGCCAGTAGTACTGGACTAGCGGGACAGTTCTTC
.,TRBV27,TRBD1,TRBJ1-6,CASSVFGRGDSPLHF,TGTGCCAGCAGCGTCTTCGGCAGGGGGGACTCACCCCTCCACTTT
few,TRBV11-2,.,TRBJ2-2,CASSLTGELFF,TGTGCCAGCAGCTTGACCGGGGAGCTGTTTTTT
.,TRBV7-9,TRBD2,TRBJ2-1,CASSSTSGIDNEQFF,TGTGCCAGCAGTTCGACTAGCGGGATAGACAATGAGCAGTTCTTC
.,TRBV4-1,.,TRBJ1-2,CASSLEDLLGYGYTF,TGCGCCAGCAGCCTGGAGGACTTACTAGGGTATGGCTACACCTTC
.,TRBV10-3,TRBD2,TRBJ2-1,CAISGLADYNEQFF,TGTGCCATCAGTGGACTAGCGGACTACAATGAGCAGTTCTTC
.,TRBV5-8,TRBD1,TRBJ2-3,CASSDGTGSTDTQYF,TGTGCCAGCAGCGACGGGACAGGGAGCACAGATACGCAGTATTTT
.,TRBV27,TRBD1,TRBJ1-6,CASSPTGANSPLHF,TGTGCCAGCAGCCCAACAGGGGCAAATTCACCCCTCCACTTT
once,TRBV7-9,.,TRBJ2-5,CASSLALGGLKETQYF,TGTGCCAGCAGCTTAGCGTTAGGGGGACTAAAAGAGACCCAGTACTTC
.,TRBV25-1,.,TRBJ2-1,CASSESNEQFF,TGTGCCAGCAGTGAATCCAATGAGCAGTTCTTC
.,TRBV7-9,TRBD1,TRBJ1-6,CASSPGPDRGRSNSPLHF,TGTGCCAGCAGTCCTGGCCCCGACAGGGGAAGAAGCAATTCACCCCTCCACTTT
.,TRBV6-5,TRBD1,TRBJ2-7,CASSYSTGGDTEQYF,TGTGCCAGCAGTTACTCGACAGGGGGGGATACCGAGCAGTACTTC
.,TRBV7-8,TRBD2,TRBJ2-3,CASSLVIAGVADTQYF,TGTGCCAGCAGCTTAGTGATAGCGGGAGTCGCAGATACGCAGTATTTT
once,TRBV9,TRBD1,TRBJ2-5,CASSPIPGQGEETQYF,TGTGCCAGCAGCCCTATTCCGGGACAGGGCGAAGAGACCCAGTACTTC
.,TRBV7-9,TRBD1,TRBJ2-7,CASSTGGTGFYEQYF,TGTGCCAGCAGCACTGGCGGGACAGGATTCTACGAGCAGTACTTC
.,TRBV4-1,TRBD2,TRBJ2-1,CASSQDHLAGGGSYYNEQFF,TGCGCCAGCAGCCAAGACCACCTAGCGGGAGGAGGCTCCTACTACAATGAGCAGTTCTTC
once,TRBV2,.,TRBJ2-1,CASSEGVEFF,TGTGCCAGCAGTGAAGGGGTGGAGTTCTTC
.,TRBV5-1,.,TRBJ2-2,CASSFRPNTGELFF,TGCGCCAGCAGCTTTCGACCGAACACCGGGGAGCTGTTTTTT
.,TRBV19,TRBD1,TRBJ2-7,CASSVGQGANEQYF,TGTGCCAGTAGTGTTGGACAGGGGGCAAACGAGCAGTACTTC
.,TRBV27,.,TRBJ1-1,CASSWSARTEAFF,TGTGCCAGCAGTTGGTCGGCCAGGACTGAAGCTTTCTTT
.,TRBV5-4,.,TRBJ2-3,CASSLGSDTQYF,TGTGCCAGCAGCTTGGGTTCAGATACGCAGTATTTT
.,TRBV29-1,.,TRBJ1-4,CSVEGDGFNEKLFF,TGCAGCGTTGAGGGGGACGGTTTCAATGAAAAACTGTTTTTT
.,TRBV5-1,.,TRBJ1-1,CASSGGVLNTEAFF,TGCGCCAGCAGCGGGGGGGTCTTGAACACTGAAGCTTTCTTT
.,TRBV18,.,TRBJ2-7,CASSDRFYEQYF,TGTGCCAGCTCAGACAGGTTCTACGAGCAGTACTTC
.,TRBV19,.,TRBJ2-7,CASSILSGDEQYF,TGTGCCAGTAGTATATTGTCAGGGGACGAGCAGTACTTC
.,TRBV7-9,.,TRBJ2-1,CANLSPDNEQFF,TGTGCCAACCTTTCCCCGGACAATGAGCAGTTCTTC